A single sample gave rise to the 17 T cell receptor beta chains below, sequenced in a study of T cells in Graves' hyperthyroidism and ophthalmopathy. From RNA transcripts, TCR beta CDR3 regions were amplified. Carried out on the TCR CDR3, a first-round RT-PCR used the HTBI primer set. MiXCR, applied by TCRdb to the multiplex PCR reads, yields one record per CDR3 protein. The data show roughly 380,000 distinct CDR3 sequences, around 18% seen once. The sequencing input was blood. All receptors come from a woman in her thirties or forties with Graves' ophthalmopathy.

Ten or more counts support this clonotype. The chain links TRBV5-1 to TRBJ2-4; D uncertain. Trimming removed 8 bases at V and 5 bases at J, with 38 bases between. Germline V gene lookup returns CDR1 SGHRS and CDR2 YFSETQ. This CDR3 region has 21 residues. The CDR3 region has the DNA TGCGCCAGGGCTCACGAGATAAGGCCTCCTTCGGTTGATAATGAAGAAAACATTCAGTACTTC. Encoded protein: CARAHEIRPPSVDNEENIQYF.

This clonotype was recorded many times. V and J are TRBV3-1 and TRBJ2-5, with 9 bases matching TRBD2. The length of the CDR3 is 15 residues. Germline V gives CDR1 LGHDT, CDR2 YNNKEL (reference sequence). V shed 1 base, J shed 4 bases, and the junction held 4 bases outside the gene matches. CDR3 nucleotide sequence: TGTGCCAGCAGCCAAGTCGGTAGCGGGAGAGAGACCCAGTACTTC. Amino acids: CASSQVGSGRETQYF.

This clonotype has at least ten counts. This chain joins TRBV2 and TRBJ1-2; TRBD1 aligns across 7 bases. The CDR3 spans 14 residues. The ends lost 6 bases at V and 5 bases at J; junction bases unmatched: 9. Germline values: CDR1 SNHLY, CDR2 FYNNEI. In DNA form, the CDR3 reads TGTGCCAGCAGGGGGGACAGCAATACTTATGGCTACACCTTC. Its protein product is CASRGDSNTYGYTF.

There are a few counts of this clonotype. This chain links TRBV7-8 with TRBJ2-7; possibly TRBD1 or TRBD2 for D (5 bases each). V was shortened by 1 base and J by 4 bases, with 8 bases between the two germline ends. This CDR3 region has 13 residues. Germline V gives CDR1 SGHVS, CDR2 FQNEAQ. The CDR3 here is CASSLGDVYEQYF. The CDR3 DNA sequence: TGTGCCAGCAGCTTAGGGGACGTATACGAGCAGTACTTC.

At least ten counts were recorded for this clonotype. CDR3 sequence: CASSITGQGNQPQHF. The CDR3 region has the DNA TGTGCCAGTAGTATAACGGGACAGGGCAATCAGCCCCAGCATTTT. The chain carries TRBV19 and TRBJ1-5; TRBD1 agrees at 8 bases. Looked up from germline, CDR1 is LNHDA and CDR2 is SQIVND (reference sequence). The CDR3 contains 15 residues. J gave up 2 bases and V 2 bases, and 2 bases lay outside the gene matches.

This clonotype was found many times. V gene TRBV2 combines with J gene TRBJ1-1; D may be TRBD1 (6 bases). V lost 3 bases, J lost 0 bases, and 20 bases lay in between. This CDR3 region has 18 residues. CDR1 is SNHLY and CDR2 is FYNNEI in the germline V gene. The CDR3 region is CASSDGPGRGGVNTEAFF. CDR3 DNA: TGTGCCAGCAGTGATGGCCCGGGCAGGGGAGGAGTGAACACTGAAGCTTTCTTT.

The chain recombines TRBV6-1 with TRBJ1-1; TRBD1 is a possible D gene (5 bases). Germline values: CDR1 MNHNS, CDR2 SASEGT. V was shortened by 8 bases and J by 1 base, with 14 bases between the two germline ends. The CDR3 runs 14 residues. The CDR3 here is CASDSTAGNTEAFF. Written as DNA, the CDR3 is TGTGCCAGCGATTCGACAGCCGGGAACACTGAAGCTTTCTTT.

This clonotype was seen many times. The rearrangement joins TRBV20-1 to TRBJ1-1; D perhaps matches TRBD1 (5 bases). Germline CDR1 and CDR2: DFQATT and SNEGSKA (reference sequence). The CDR3 is 13 residues long. The V end was cut by 0 bases, the J end by 5 bases, with 10 bases between. The CDR3 is CSARDREGTEAFF. CDR3 nucleotide sequence: TGCAGTGCTAGAGACAGGGAGGGAACTGAAGCTTTCTTT.

The rearrangement uses TRBV6-1 and TRBJ2-3; tentatively, D is TRBD2 (5 bases). CDR1 is MNHNS and CDR2 is SASEGT in the germline V gene. The CDR3 consists of 16 residues. Trimming shortened V by 8 bases and J by 2 bases, and 20 bases separated the two germline ends. CDR3 in DNA: TGTGCCAGCTTATCCATGGGCGGGTCCCCCACAGATACGCAGTATTTT. This translates into CASLSMGGSPTDTQYF.

There are many counts of this clonotype. This chain connects TRBV5-4 to TRBJ1-2, with D uncertain. There are 14 residues in the CDR3. Trimming pared 2 bases from V and 2 bases from J, leaving 10 bases between. Germline CDR1 and CDR2: SGHNT and YYREEE (reference sequence). CDR3 loop: CASSLFAQNYGYTF. The CDR3 DNA is TGTGCCAGCAGCTTATTCGCACAGAACTATGGCTACACCTTC.

This clonotype was recorded many times. This rearrangement joins TRBV27 to TRBJ1-5, with D tentatively TRBD1 (6 bases). Trimming stripped 5 bases from V and 3 bases from J, with 17 bases between. The germline V gene has CDR1 MNHEY and CDR2 SMNVEV (reference sequence). This CDR3 comprises 16 residues. Here the CDR3 DNA reads TGTGCCAGCAGTCTCTCCTATTACAGGGACAATCAGCCCCAGCATTTT. Its protein product is CASSLSYYRDNQPQHF.

This clonotype came up many times. The V gene is TRBV20-1, the J gene TRBJ2-4; D ambiguous. The germline V and J ends were trimmed by 4 bases and 1 base, with 14 bases remaining between them. CDR3 length: 15 amino acids. The V gene's germline CDR1 is DFQATT and CDR2 SNEGSKA (reference sequence). CDR3 protein: CSATRIEGAKNIQYF. In nucleotides, the CDR3 is TGCAGTGCTACGCGAATCGAAGGTGCCAAAAACATTCAGTACTTC.

The chain links TRBV11-2 to TRBJ2-7; 14 bases agree with TRBD2. The CDR3 is made up of 18 amino acids. The germline V gene encodes CDR1 SGHAT and CDR2 FQNNGV. V gave up 0 bases and J gave up 3 bases; unmatched junction bases: 7. The DNA of the CDR3 is TGTGCCAGCAGCTTAGATTGGACTAGCGGGAGGCCATTCTACGAGCAGTACTTC. Translation gives CASSLDWTSGRPFYEQYF.

This clonotype was observed many times. The chain is built from TRBV5-1 and TRBJ2-5, with no clear D. The germline V and J ends were trimmed by 1 base and 2 bases, with 9 bases remaining between them. CDR1 is SGHRS, CDR2 YFSETQ, per germline. This CDR3 has 14 residues. CDR3 amino acids: CASSLSPGQETQYF. CDR3 nucleotides: TGCGCCAGCAGCTTGTCACCAGGACAAGAGACCCAGTACTTC.

This clonotype was picked up many times. V usage is TRBV6-1 and J usage is TRBJ2-7; a possible D gene is TRBD2 (5 bases). This CDR3 comprises 10 residues. Germline values: CDR1 MNHNS, CDR2 SASEGT. V was clipped by 6 bases and J by 13 bases, with 13 bases between them. This CDR3 is CASRGLEVYF. As DNA, the CDR3 is TGTGCCAGCAGGGGTTTGGAGGTATACTTC.

This clonotype appeared many times. This chain links TRBV29-1 with TRBJ1-2, with D perhaps matching TRBD1 (5 bases). The CDR3 is 13 amino acids. The V end was cut by 4 bases, the J end by 8 bases, with 17 bases between. Germline CDR1 SQVTM, CDR2 ANQGSEA. The CDR3 protein is CSVVVGGGYGYTF. The CDR3 bases are TGCAGCGTTGTCGTTGGGGGAGGATACGGCTACACCTTC.

This clonotype came up once. The rearrangement links TRBV6-2 or TRBV6-3 to TRBJ2-2; unclear D gene. CDR3 length equals 14 residues. V lost 4 bases to trimming and J lost 1 base, with 7 bases between them. Looked up from germline, CDR1 is MNHEY and CDR2 is SVGEGT. CDR3 protein: CASSSFRNTGELFF. The CDR3, as DNA: TGTGCCAGCAGTTCCTTCAGGAACACCGGGGAGCTGTTTTTT.